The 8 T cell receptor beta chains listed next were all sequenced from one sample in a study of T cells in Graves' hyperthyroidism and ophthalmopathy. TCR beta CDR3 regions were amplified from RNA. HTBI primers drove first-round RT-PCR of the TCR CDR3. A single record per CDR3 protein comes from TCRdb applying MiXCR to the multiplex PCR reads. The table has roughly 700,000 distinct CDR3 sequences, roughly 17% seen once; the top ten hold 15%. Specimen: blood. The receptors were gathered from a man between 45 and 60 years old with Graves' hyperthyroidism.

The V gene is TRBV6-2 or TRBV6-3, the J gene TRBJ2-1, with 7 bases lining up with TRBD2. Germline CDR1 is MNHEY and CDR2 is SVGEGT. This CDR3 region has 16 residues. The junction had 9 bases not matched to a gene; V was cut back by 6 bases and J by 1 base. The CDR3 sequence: CASSPPEAGSYNEQFF. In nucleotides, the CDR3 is TGTGCCAGCAGCCCACCAGAAGCGGGGTCCTACAATGAGCAGTTCTTC.

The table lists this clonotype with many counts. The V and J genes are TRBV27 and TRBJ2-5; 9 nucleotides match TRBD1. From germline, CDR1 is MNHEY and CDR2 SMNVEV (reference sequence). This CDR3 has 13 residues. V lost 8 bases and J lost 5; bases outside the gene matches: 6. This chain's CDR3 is CASRDRELETQYF. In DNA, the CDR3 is TGTGCCAGCCGGGACAGGGAACTGGAGACCCAGTACTTC.

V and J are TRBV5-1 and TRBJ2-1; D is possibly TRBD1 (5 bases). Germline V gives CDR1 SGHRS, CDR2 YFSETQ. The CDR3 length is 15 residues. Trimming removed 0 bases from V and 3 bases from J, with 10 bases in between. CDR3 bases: TGCGCCAGCAGCTTGGCCAAAAGGGGCTACAATGAGCAGTTCTTC. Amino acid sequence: CASSLAKRGYNEQFF.

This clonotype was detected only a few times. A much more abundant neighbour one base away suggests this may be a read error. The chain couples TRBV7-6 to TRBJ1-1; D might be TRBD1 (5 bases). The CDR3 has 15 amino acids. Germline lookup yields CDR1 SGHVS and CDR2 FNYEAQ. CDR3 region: CVSSLKLGDNTEAFF. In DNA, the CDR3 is TGTGTCAGCAGCTTAAAGTTAGGGGACAACACTGAAGCTTTCTTT.

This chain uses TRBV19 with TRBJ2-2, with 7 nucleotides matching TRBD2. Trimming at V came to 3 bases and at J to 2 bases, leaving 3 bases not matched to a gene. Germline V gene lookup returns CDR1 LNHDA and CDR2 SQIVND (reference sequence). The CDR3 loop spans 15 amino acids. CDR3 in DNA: TGTGCCAGTAGTATGGTAGCGGGCAACACCGGGGAGCTGTTTTTT. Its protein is CASSMVAGNTGELFF.

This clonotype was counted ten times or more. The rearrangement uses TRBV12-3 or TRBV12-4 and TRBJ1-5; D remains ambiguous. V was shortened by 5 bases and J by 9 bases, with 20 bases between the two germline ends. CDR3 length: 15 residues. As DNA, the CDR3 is TGTGCCAGCAGTCCGAAGTGGACCGGTTCCCTGCCCCAGCATTTT. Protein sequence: CASSPKWTGSLPQHF.

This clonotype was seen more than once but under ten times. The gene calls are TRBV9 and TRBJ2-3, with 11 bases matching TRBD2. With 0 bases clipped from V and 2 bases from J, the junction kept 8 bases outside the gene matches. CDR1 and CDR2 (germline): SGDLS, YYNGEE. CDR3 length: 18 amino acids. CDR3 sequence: CASSVVLAGGRDTDTQYF. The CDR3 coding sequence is TGTGCCAGCAGCGTAGTGCTAGCGGGAGGCCGAGACACAGATACGCAGTATTTT.

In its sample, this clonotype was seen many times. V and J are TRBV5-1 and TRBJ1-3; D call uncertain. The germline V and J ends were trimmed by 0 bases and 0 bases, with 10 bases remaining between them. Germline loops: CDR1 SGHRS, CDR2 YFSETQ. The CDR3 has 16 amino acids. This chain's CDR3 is CASSLAGSSSGNTIYF. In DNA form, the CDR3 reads TGCGCCAGCAGCTTGGCCGGATCGAGCTCTGGAAACACCATATATTTT.